These T cell receptor beta chains were read from a single sample in a study of T cell responses to AZD1222 COVID-19 vaccine. The data were produced by immunoSEQ multiplex PCR, yet TCRdb's version contains in-frame clones alone and is incomplete. The data show more than 35,000 clones, about 80% seen once. The starting material was peripheral blood, obtained 28 days after the second dose of the MenACWY control vaccine. Receptors were obtained from an adult who received the MenACWY meningococcal vaccine as a control. The CDR3 runs from the conserved cysteine through the conserved F or W. Each record gives: clone size, J gene, D gene, V gene, CDR3 protein, CDR3 DNA. D genes are given only for firm matches. Clone size is not always given. Where it is, it says once, few, many or a class for expanded clones.

>once|TRBJ2-1|TRBD1|TRBV7-8
CASSLWRTGDNEQFF
TGTGCCAGCAGCTTATGGCGGACAGGGGACAATGAGCAGTTCTTC
>NA|TRBJ2-1|NA|TRBV19
CASRLGARQKGKNEQFF
TGTGCCAGTAGGCTGGGGGCGCGGCAGAAAGGGAAAAATGAGCAGTTCTTC
>few|TRBJ1-1|TRBD1|TRBV5-4
CASSPTGQGYTEAFF
TGTGCCAGCAGCCCGACGGGACAGGGGTACACTGAAGCTTTCTTT
>NA|TRBJ1-1|NA|TRBV11-2
CASRSTDTNTEAFF
TGTGCCAGCAGATCGACAGATACGAACACTGAAGCTTTCTTT
>NA|TRBJ1-2|NA|TRBV6-5
CASSYGGEGYTF
TGTGCCAGCAGCTATGGAGGGGAAGGCTACACCTTC
>once|TRBJ1-1|NA|TRBV5-6
CASSLSWNTEAFF
TGTGCCAGCAGCTTGTCTTGGAACACTGAAGCTTTCTTT
>NA|TRBJ2-2|TRBD1|TRBV5-1
CASSIVPGQGYDTGELFF
TGCGCCAGCAGCATAGTCCCGGGACAGGGGTACGACACCGGGGAGCTGTTTTTT
>NA|TRBJ1-1|NA|TRBV2
CASSTELNTEAFF
TGTGCCAGCAGTACAGAGCTGAACACTGAAGCTTTCTTT
>NA|TRBJ2-3|TRBD2|TRBV14
CASSQDLLAGGPDTQYF
TGTGCCAGCAGCCAAGACCTTCTAGCGGGGGGGCCAGATACGCAGTATTTT
>NA|TRBJ1-4|NA|TRBV4-1
CASSQVSVGADREKLFF
TGCGCCAGCAGCCAAGTATCGGTGGGGGCAGACCGGGAAAAACTGTTTTTT
>NA|TRBJ2-7|NA|TRBV25-1
CASSAFYEQYF
TGTGCCAGCAGTGCCTTTTACGAGCAGTACTTC
>NA|TRBJ1-2|NA|TRBV20-1
CSARDLWVYTF
TGCAGTGCTAGAGATTTGTGGGTCTACACCTTC
>NA|TRBJ2-5|TRBD1|TRBV5-4
CASSSGTGVSKETQYF
TGTGCCAGCAGCAGCGGGACAGGGGTTTCGAAAGAGACCCAGTACTTC
>NA|TRBJ2-1|TRBD2|TRBV7-9
CASRPSILAGSSYNEQFF
TGTGCCAGCAGACCGTCTATTCTAGCGGGAAGCTCCTACAATGAGCAGTTCTTC
>NA|TRBJ1-5|NA|TRBV7-8
CASSLIEGLSNQPQHF
TGTGCCAGCAGCTTAATCGAGGGACTTAGCAATCAGCCCCAGCATTTT
>once|TRBJ1-1|NA|TRBV25-1
CASSAWGGNTEAFF
TGTGCCAGCAGTGCTTGGGGCGGGAACACTGAAGCTTTCTTT
>once|TRBJ2-1|TRBD2|TRBV5-1
CASRRESSYNEQFF
TGCGCCAGCCGGCGGGAGAGCTCCTACAATGAGCAGTTCTTC
>NA|TRBJ2-1|NA|TRBV10-2
CASRGAPNEQFF
TGCGCCAGCAGGGGTGCTCCCAATGAGCAGTTCTTC
>NA|TRBJ1-2|NA|TRBV5-1
CASSLQPNYGYTF
TGCGCCAGCAGTTTACAGCCCAACTATGGCTACACCTTC
>NA|TRBJ1-6|NA|TRBV28
CASSSPGFRSGNSPLHF
TGTGCCAGCAGTTCCCCCGGGTTTAGGTCCGGGAATTCACCCCTCCACTTT
>NA|TRBJ2-1|NA|TRBV19
CASSGLAGNEQFF
TGTGCCAGTAGTGGCCTAGCAGGCAATGAGCAGTTCTTC
>NA|TRBJ2-7|NA|TRBV10-1
CASSRTRGEQYF
TGCGCCAGCAGCCGTACTAGAGGCGAGCAGTACTTC
>NA|TRBJ1-2|NA|TRBV18
CASSPRTASGYTF
TGTGCCAGCTCACCAAGGACGGCTAGTGGCTACACCTTC
>NA|TRBJ2-7|TRBD2|TRBV5-1
CASSVSPGTSHDEQYF
TGCGCCAGCAGCGTCAGTCCCGGGACTAGCCACGACGAGCAGTACTTC
>NA|TRBJ2-1|NA|TRBV19
CASSRQRGSSYNEQFF
TGTGCCAGTAGCCGGCAGAGGGGGAGCTCCTACAATGAGCAGTTCTTC
>NA|TRBJ2-3|TRBD2|TRBV14
CASSQDIPSGGADTQYF
TGTGCCAGCAGCCAAGATATTCCTAGCGGGGGGGCAGATACGCAGTATTTT
>NA|TRBJ1-5|NA|TRBV19
CASSIDGLRGNQPQHF
TGTGCCAGTAGTATAGATGGACTACGTGGCAATCAGCCCCAGCATTTT
>NA|TRBJ1-1|NA|TRBV6-5
CASSYAGRNTEAFF
TGTGCCAGCAGTTACGCGGGCCGGAACACTGAAGCTTTCTTT
>NA|TRBJ1-5|TRBD1|TRBV18
CASAPGQGASQPQHF
TGTGCCAGCGCCCCGGGACAGGGGGCTAGTCAGCCCCAGCATTTT
>NA|TRBJ1-2|NA|TRBV5-3
CARSLAGRNYGYTF
TGTGCCAGAAGCTTGGCAGGGAGGAACTATGGCTACACCTTC
>NA|TRBJ2-1|TRBD2|TRBV28
CASSELAFYNEQFF
TGTGCCAGCAGTGAACTAGCGTTCTACAATGAGCAGTTCTTC
>NA|TRBJ2-5|NA|TRBV30
CAGGGAGLRGAQYF
TGTGCCGGCGGGGGCGCGGGCCTCCGGGGGGCCCAGTACTTC
>once|TRBJ2-7|NA|TRBV7-9
CASSLREGNYEQYF
TGTGCCAGCAGCTTAAGAGAGGGAAACTACGAGCAGTACTTC
>few|TRBJ1-1|NA|TRBV9
CASSVGRGENTEAFF
TGTGCCAGCAGCGTAGGTCGGGGGGAGAACACTGAAGCTTTCTTT
>NA|TRBJ2-1|TRBD2|TRBV6-5
CASSSQGGGYNEQFF
TGTGCCAGCAGTTCCCAGGGCGGGGGTTACAATGAGCAGTTCTTC
>NA|TRBJ1-6|TRBD1|TRBV5-1
CASRSSQGGSPLHF
TGCGCCAGCAGAAGCTCACAGGGGGGTTCACCCCTCCACTTT
>NA|TRBJ1-6|NA|TRBV3-1/TRBV3-2
CASSQDPPGFGSPLHF
TGTGCCAGCAGCCAAGATCCCCCCGGGTTCGGTTCACCCCTCCACTTT
>NA|TRBJ2-4|NA|TRBV7-8
CASSPVPTKNIQYF
TGTGCCAGCAGCCCCGTCCCGACCAAAAACATTCAGTACTTC
>NA|TRBJ2-2|NA|TRBV4-2
CASSQGAGSGSGELFF
TGTGCCAGCAGCCAAGGGGCAGGATCTGGGTCCGGGGAGCTGTTTTTT
>once|TRBJ1-6|NA|TRBV2
CAINERGLDSPLHF
TGTGCCATCAATGAGAGGGGTTTGGATTCACCCCTCCACTTT
>NA|TRBJ1-5|NA|TRBV19
CASSIFGSVTPQHF
TGTGCCAGTAGTATATTCGGCAGCGTTACGCCCCAGCATTTT
>few|TRBJ1-1|NA|TRBV15
CATSRQGVKGTEAFF
TGTGCCACCAGCAGACAGGGAGTAAAGGGGACTGAAGCTTTCTTT
>NA|TRBJ2-5|TRBD2|TRBV4-1
CASSQDISGGVKETQYF
TGCGCCAGCAGCCAAGATATTAGCGGGGGAGTCAAAGAGACCCAGTACTTC
>NA|TRBJ2-2|TRBD2|TRBV18
CASSNTGTRDGELFF
TGTGCCAGCTCAAACACCGGGACTAGGGACGGGGAGCTGTTTTTT
>NA|TRBJ2-7|TRBD1|TRBV25-1
CASSETGTGGEQYF
TGTGCCAGCAGTGAAACGGGGACAGGGGGCGAGCAGTACTTC
>NA|TRBJ1-4|NA|TRBV6-5
CASSPEGGLSEKLFF
TGTGCCAGCAGTCCCGAGGGGGGCCTTTCTGAAAAACTGTTTTTT
>NA|TRBJ2-2|NA|TRBV5-1
CASSLQASGELFF
TGCGCCAGCAGCTTACAGGCTTCCGGGGAGCTGTTTTTT
>few|TRBJ2-1|TRBD2|TRBV6-4
CASSLERGNEQFF
TGTGCCAGCAGTCTTGAGCGGGGCAATGAGCAGTTCTTC
>NA|TRBJ2-6|NA|TRBV5-5
CASSEGAGASGANVLTF
TGTGCCAGCAGCGAAGGAGCTGGCGCCTCTGGGGCCAACGTCCTGACTTTC